The rows below give T cell receptor beta chains drawn from one sample of a study of STAT3 mutations in large granular lymphocyte leukemia. Profiled with immunoSEQ multiplex PCR; TCRdb holds only in-frame clones, not every one. This table holds about 42,000 clones, roughly 81% found once. Material: PBMCs. All receptors derive from a human donor with T large granular lymphocyte leukemia. Some clones in this sample may be carry-over from other donors' samples. The CDR3 runs from the conserved cysteine through the conserved F or W. A D gene is named only where the DNA matches it firmly. A clone size is listed for some rows: how often the clone was seen (once, few, many), or a class if it is expanded.

V: TRBV7-8; size: NA; D: TRBD2; CDR3: CASSPDILASGGRYNEQFF
V: TRBV27; size: NA; D: NA; CDR3: CASSLEGYSNQPQHF
V: TRBV6-5; size: once; D: TRBD1; CDR3: CASSSGQGVNSPLHF
V: TRBV28; size: NA; D: NA; CDR3: CASSLSEIALDGNTIYF
V: TRBV10-2; size: NA; D: NA; CDR3: CASSVGGWNSNQPQHF
V: TRBV19; size: NA; D: TRBD1; CDR3: CASSLEQGDGYTF
V: TRBV9; size: NA; D: TRBD1; CDR3: CASSALGGASPLHF
V: TRBV29-1; size: NA; D: TRBD2; CDR3: CSVANLAGGIVGDTQYF
V: TRBV6-1; size: NA; D: TRBD1; CDR3: CASSEAHPQGGRGQPQHF
V: TRBV25-1; size: once; D: NA; CDR3: CATAGVVTEAFF
V: TRBV18; size: NA; D: TRBD2; CDR3: CASSPPRSGVLQETQYF
V: TRBV11-2; size: few; D: NA; CDR3: CASSSGPNYGYTF
V: TRBV5-1; size: NA; D: TRBD1; CDR3: CASSYNRGSTTGELFF
V: TRBV27; size: NA; D: NA; CDR3: CASSGTSSYNSPLHF
V: TRBV18; size: NA; D: NA; CDR3: CASSPLRGPVYEQYF
V: TRBV18; size: once; D: NA; CDR3: CASSPGATGNTIYF
V: TRBV5-6; size: NA; D: NA; CDR3: CASSFPRWPDTQYF
V: TRBV30; size: NA; D: NA; CDR3: CAWRGTAGASQYF
V: TRBV27; size: NA; D: TRBD2; CDR3: CASSFSRAGGRDEQFF
V: TRBV6-6; size: NA; D: NA; CDR3: CASSYAGLSTDTQYF
V: TRBV15; size: NA; D: TRBD2; CDR3: CATSASRLAGGPFNNEQFF
V: TRBV12-5; size: NA; D: NA; CDR3: CASGPPEGEAFF
V: TRBV19; size: once; D: NA; CDR3: CASSPGWPEAFF